The 30 T cell receptor beta chains in this list originate from one sample, sequenced in a study of blood T cell repertoires in COVID-19. Sequenced by immunoSEQ multiplex PCR; TCRdb stores in-frame clones only, minus some. The profile shows roughly 99,000 clones, 70% to 80% of them singletons. The sequenced sample was peripheral blood. Source of these receptors: an elderly woman with active or convalescent COVID-19.

V and J are TRBV6-5 and TRBJ2-5; D unclear. The CDR3 extends over 14 amino acids. The germline gives CDR1 MNHEY, CDR2 SVGAGI. Trimming cost V 8 bases and J 2 bases, with 15 bases left between them. The DNA for the CDR3 is TGTGCCAGCCCACGCCGAGCCAGGCAAGAGACCCAGTACTTC. Its protein product is CASPRRARQETQYF.

V usage is TRBV21-1 and J usage is TRBJ1-4; the table's D call of TRBD1 was not tested on the DNA. TRBV21-1 is a known pseudogene. There are 22 residues in the CDR3. In nucleotides, the CDR3 is TGTGCCAGCAGCAAAGCGGGCTGGTTGGGGCAAGTAGAACCTGATTCTAATGAAAAACTGTTTTTT. Translating it yields CASSKAGWLGQVEPDSNEKLFF.

The V gene is TRBV4-2, the J gene TRBJ2-3, with D uncertain. Per the germline V gene, CDR1 is LGHNA and CDR2 is YNFKEQ. V was cut by 0 bases and J by 7 bases, with 11 bases left in between. This CDR3 comprises 14 residues. CDR3 sequence: CASSQDLQSYTQYF. In DNA form, the CDR3 reads TGTGCCAGCAGCCAAGATCTTCAGTCCTATACGCAGTATTTT.

The chain recombines TRBV5-4 with TRBJ2-1; unclear D gene. Germline CDR1 SGHNT, CDR2 YYREEE (reference sequence). Trimming took off 3 bases at V and 0 bases at J, with 10 bases between the two ends. The CDR3 sequence is 15 residues long. CDR3 protein: CASSSIRSSYNEQFF. The DNA of the CDR3 is TGTGCCAGCAGCTCCATCAGAAGCTCCTACAATGAGCAGTTCTTC.

The chain combines TRBV29-1 with TRBJ2-3; TRBD2 matches at 8 bases. V was pared by 6 bases and J by 0 bases, with 5 bases of the junction left unmatched. Germline CDR1 is SQVTM and CDR2 is ANQGSEA. This CDR3 has 14 residues. The CDR3 coding sequence is TGCAGCGTACCCACTAGCGGAAGCACAGATACGCAGTATTTT. Amino acid sequence: CSVPTSGSTDTQYF.

This clone was observed a handful of times. This chain uses TRBV6-5 with TRBJ2-3; 9 bases are a match to TRBD1. CDR1 MNHEY and CDR2 SVGAGI come from the germline V gene. V lost 6 bases, J lost 7 bases, and 11 bases stayed unmatched. The CDR3 is 15 residues long. CDR3 DNA: TGTGCCAGCAGGACGGACAGGGGAGGTCTTAATACGCAGTATTTT. It translates to CASRTDRGGLNTQYF.

The V gene is TRBV3-1 (or the pseudogene TRBV3-2), the J gene TRBJ2-5; 7 nucleotides line up with TRBD2. Trimming removed 4 bases from V and 2 bases from J; junction bases left unmatched: 7. The CDR3 extends over 15 amino acids. Per the germline V gene, CDR1 is LGHDT and CDR2 is YNNKEL (reference sequence). CDR3 in DNA: TGTGCCAGCAGCCGATTGACTAGCAGACAAGAGACCCAGTACTTC. The encoded protein is CASSRLTSRQETQYF.

This clone was found a few times. The rearrangement uses TRBV4-2 and TRBJ2-7; 7 positions match TRBD2. Germline CDR1 and CDR2: LGHNA and YNFKEQ. This CDR3 is 14 amino acids long. J gave up 2 bases and V 2 bases, and 3 bases lay outside the gene matches. The CDR3 DNA is TGTGCCAGCAGCCAACCCGCGGGAGCCTACGAGCAGTACTTC. Its protein is CASSQPAGAYEQYF.

This clone was detected only once. This sequence joins TRBV14 and TRBJ1-3, with a possible D match to TRBD1 (5 bases). Trimming left V 4 bases short and J 0 bases short, with 16 bases between. This CDR3 comprises 17 residues. In germline, CDR1 is SGHDN, CDR2 FVKESK. The CDR3, as DNA: TGTGCCAGCAGCCTACTCGGGGGGGGTGCCTCTGGAAACACCATATATTTT. It codes for CASSLLGGGASGNTIYF.

Worth noting for this clone: Mismatch with germline at one junction end may stem from a read error. The chain couples TRBV7-7 to TRBJ2-5, with D hard to call. The CDR3 length is 15 residues. The germline gives CDR1 SSHAT, CDR2 FNYEAQ (reference sequence). The DNA for the CDR3 is TGTGCTAGCAGCCCTCGACACGCCAACGAGGAGACCCAGTACTTC. This encodes CASSPRHANEETQYF.

The chain joins TRBV6-2 or TRBV6-3 to TRBJ2-7; 12 nucleotides align to TRBD1. Germline CDR1 and CDR2: MNHEY and SVGEGT. The CDR3 totals 16 residues. V dropped 6 bases and J dropped 4; count of bases not matched to a gene: 10. CDR3 DNA sequence: TGTGCCAGCAGCCCTCCCGGGGACAGGGGGCGATACGAGCAGTACTTC. This gives the protein CASSPPGDRGRYEQYF.

The chain combines TRBV6-5 with TRBJ1-2; tentative D call: TRBD1 (5 bases). The V gene's germline CDR1 is MNHEY and CDR2 SVGAGI. V shed 5 bases and J shed 4 bases, with 11 bases lying between them. CDR3 size: 13 residues. The CDR3 loop is CASSRVGGYGYTF. The CDR3 DNA sequence: TGTGCCAGCAGTCGCGTGGGGGGCTATGGCTACACCTTC.

The J gene is TRBJ1-5, the V gene TRBV2; 7 bases are shared with TRBD1. Germline trimming cut 6 bases from V and 3 bases from J; bases unmatched to any gene: 5. Germline V lookup: CDR1 SNHLY, CDR2 FYNNEI. CDR3 size: 14 residues. Here the CDR3 reads CASRADRLNQPQHF. CDR3 in DNA: TGTGCCAGCAGAGCGGACAGGCTCAATCAGCCCCAGCATTTT.

The chain uses TRBV12-3 or TRBV12-4 and TRBJ2-7; possibly TRBD1 for D (6 bases). This CDR3 region has 13 residues. V was trimmed by 2 bases and J by 4 bases, leaving 9 bases between them. The CDR3: CASSLWQGYEQYF. In DNA, the CDR3 is TGTGCCAGCAGTTTATGGCAGGGGTACGAGCAGTACTTC.

The chain uses TRBV6-2 or TRBV6-3 and TRBJ1-1, with no clear D. The germline CDR1 and CDR2 sequences are MNHEY and SVGEGT. V was trimmed by 4 bases and J by 3 bases, leaving 9 bases between them. The CDR3 spans 13 residues. The CDR3 DNA reads as TGTGCCAGCAGTTCCGACATCTACACTGAAGCTTTCTTT. Its protein is CASSSDIYTEAFF.

This clone was detected only once. The chain combines TRBV3-1 (or the pseudogene TRBV3-2) with TRBJ1-4; 9 bases align to TRBD1. Losses at the gene ends were 4 bases for V and 2 bases for J; bases not matched to a gene: 14. The CDR3 is made up of 19 amino acids. Germline CDR1 is LGHDT and CDR2 is YNNKEL (reference sequence). The CDR3 DNA reads TGTGCCAGCAGCCGAAATATCGCGGGACAGGGTAGGACTAATGAAAAACTGTTTTTT. It is translated as CASSRNIAGQGRTNEKLFF.

The genes are TRBV12-5 and TRBJ2-1; 7 bases map to TRBD1. Trimming at V came to 3 bases and at J to 7 bases, leaving 9 bases not matched to a gene. Germline V gene sequence: CDR1 LGHNT, CDR2 FRNRAP. The CDR3 sequence is 15 residues long. CDR3 sequence: CASGFGDSPGNEQFF. CDR3 sequence (DNA): TGTGCTAGTGGTTTCGGGGACAGTCCTGGGAATGAGCAGTTCTTC. The whole variable domain, remainder taken from reference TRBV12-5 and TRBJ2-1, is DARVTQTPRHKVTEMGQEVTMRCQPILGHNTVFWYRQTMMQGLELLAYFRNRAPLDDSGMPKDRFSAEMPDATLATLKIQPSEPRDSAVYFCASGFGDSPGNEQFFGPGTRLTVL.

The chain links TRBV24-1 to TRBJ2-5; the D gene is possibly TRBD1 (5 bases). Germline lookup yields CDR1 KGHDR and CDR2 SFDVKD. Trimming took off 4 bases at V and 8 bases at J, with 22 bases between the two ends. CDR3 size: 16 residues. The CDR3 loop reads CATSDPQGEGRKTQYF. As DNA, the CDR3 is TGTGCCACCAGTGACCCCCAGGGTGAAGGGCGAAAAACCCAGTACTTC.

This chain uses TRBV2 with TRBJ2-1; TRBD1 is a possible D gene (6 bases). CDR3 length equals 14 residues. The germline gives CDR1 SNHLY, CDR2 FYNNEI. The ends were cut back, 11 bases at V and 10 bases at J, with 24 bases in the middle. In nucleotides, the CDR3 is TGTGCCGGGGGAAGGGACACTGGACTGGCGGAGCAGTTCTTC. This translates into CAGGRDTGLAEQFF.

This chain uses TRBV6-1 with TRBJ1-6, with 11 bases fitting TRBD1. Germline CDR1 is MNHNS and CDR2 is SASEGT. CDR3 size: 16 residues. With 5 bases clipped from V and 4 bases from J, the junction kept 4 bases outside the gene matches. This CDR3 reads CASSQGQGAYNSPLHF. The CDR3 coding sequence is TGTGCCAGCAGTCAAGGACAGGGGGCGTATAATTCACCCCTCCACTTT.

The table lists this clone with a few counts. CDR3 DNA sequence: TGTGCCAGCAGTTCCCCTCGGGGGATGAAAGGGTCACCCCTCCACTTT. It specifies CASSSPRGMKGSPLHF. The chain employs TRBV28 and TRBJ1-6; D may be TRBD1 (5 bases). The germline V gene encodes CDR1 MDHEN and CDR2 SYDVKM. Trimming took 4 bases from V and 10 from J, leaving 20 bases between them. This CDR3 is built from 16 residues.

This clone was observed once. This rearrangement joins TRBV11-2 to TRBJ1-1; D is unresolved. This CDR3 has 14 residues. Germline V lookup: CDR1 SGHAT, CDR2 FQNNGV. Trimming pared 4 bases from V and 5 bases from J, leaving 14 bases between. This CDR3 reads CASSSRELRTEAFF. The CDR3 DNA sequence: TGTGCCAGCAGCTCTCGGGAATTGCGGACTGAAGCTTTCTTT.

The chain joins TRBV7-5 to TRBJ1-6; TRBD1 is the table's D call and was not checked against the DNA. TRBV7-5 is shown as a pseudogene. The CDR3 is made up of 16 amino acids. The CDR3 protein is CARSLVRGTGNSPLHF. The CDR3 DNA reads TGTGCCAGAAGCTTAGTAAGAGGGACAGGGAATTCACCCCTCCACTTT.

V and J are TRBV2 and TRBJ2-7; the match to TRBD2 covers 8 bases. With 6 bases clipped from V and 4 bases from J, the junction kept 8 bases outside the gene matches. The CDR3 has 14 residues. Germline CDR1 is SNHLY and CDR2 is FYNNEI. In nucleotides, the CDR3 is TGTGCCAGCAGCGCCGCGCCGGGAGGGTACGAGCAGTACTTC. Translation gives CASSAAPGGYEQYF.

The V gene is TRBV4-2, the J gene TRBJ2-5, with TRBD1 matching 7 bases. Germline V gene data show CDR1 as LGHNA and CDR2 as YNFKEQ. This CDR3 region has 16 residues. Trimming cost V 6 bases and J 3 bases; bases outside gene matches: 13. CDR3: CASRRDAYTGEETQYF. The CDR3, as DNA: TGTGCCAGCAGACGCGACGCTTATACAGGGGAAGAGACCCAGTACTTC.

V usage is TRBV11-2 and J usage is TRBJ2-7; the match to TRBD2 covers 7 bases. J lost 9 bases, V lost 1 base, and 12 bases had no gene match. Germline V gene sequence: CDR1 SGHAT, CDR2 FQNNGV. This CDR3 region has 15 residues. The CDR3 DNA reads as TGTGCCAGCAGCTTAGCAGCGGGACCGCCGGCGGGGCAGTACTTC. This codes for CASSLAAGPPAGQYF.

The V and J genes are TRBV27 and TRBJ2-7; D possibly corresponds to TRBD2 (5 bases). Germline V gene lookup returns CDR1 MNHEY and CDR2 SMNVEV (reference sequence). The germline V and J ends were trimmed by 2 bases and 2 bases, with 13 bases remaining between them. The CDR3 extends over 15 amino acids. CDR3 sequence (DNA): TGTGCCAGCAGTTTAAGACGGGAAGGGCCCTACGAGCAGTACTTC. Protein product: CASSLRREGPYEQYF.

V usage is TRBV3-1 (or the pseudogene TRBV3-2) and J usage is TRBJ1-1; the D gene is possibly TRBD1 (6 bases). The ends were cut back, 4 bases at V and 11 bases at J, with 17 bases in the middle. In germline, CDR1 is LGHDT, CDR2 YNNKEL (reference sequence). The CDR3 spans 13 residues. The CDR3 nucleotides are TGTGCCAGCAGCCTCACAGGGTTCTTAGAGGCTTTCTTT. This translates into CASSLTGFLEAFF.

The CDR3: CASSLRETQYF. CDR3 DNA sequence: TGTGCCAGCAGCTTGCGGGAGACCCAGTACTTC. This sequence joins TRBV5-7 and TRBJ2-5; no clear D. TRBV5-7 is classed as an ORF, of uncertain function. Trimming removed 1 base from V and 5 bases from J, with 3 bases in between. This CDR3 is 11 amino acids long.

This sequence joins TRBV5-4 and TRBJ2-5, with 7 bases fitting TRBD1. Germline CDR1 reads SGHNT; CDR2 reads YYREEE (reference sequence). J gave up 5 bases and V 4 bases, and 17 bases lay outside the gene matches. The CDR3 covers 17 residues. In DNA form, the CDR3 reads TGTGCCAGCAGCCCAACCGGGGCAGGGGGTTTGAGGGAGACCCAGTACTTC. Its translation is CASSPTGAGGLRETQYF.